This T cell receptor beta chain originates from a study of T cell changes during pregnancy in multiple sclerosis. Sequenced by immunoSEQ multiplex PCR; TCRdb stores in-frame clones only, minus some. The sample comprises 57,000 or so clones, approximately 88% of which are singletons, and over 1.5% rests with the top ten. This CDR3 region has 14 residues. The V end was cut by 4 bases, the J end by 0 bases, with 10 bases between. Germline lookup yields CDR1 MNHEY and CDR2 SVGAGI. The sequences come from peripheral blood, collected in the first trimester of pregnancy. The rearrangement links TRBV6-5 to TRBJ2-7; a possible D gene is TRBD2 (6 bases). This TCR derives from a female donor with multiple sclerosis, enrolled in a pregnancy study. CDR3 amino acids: CASSSQTSSYEQYF. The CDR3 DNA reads TGTGCCAGCAGTTCCCAGACTAGCTCCTACGAGCAGTACTTC.